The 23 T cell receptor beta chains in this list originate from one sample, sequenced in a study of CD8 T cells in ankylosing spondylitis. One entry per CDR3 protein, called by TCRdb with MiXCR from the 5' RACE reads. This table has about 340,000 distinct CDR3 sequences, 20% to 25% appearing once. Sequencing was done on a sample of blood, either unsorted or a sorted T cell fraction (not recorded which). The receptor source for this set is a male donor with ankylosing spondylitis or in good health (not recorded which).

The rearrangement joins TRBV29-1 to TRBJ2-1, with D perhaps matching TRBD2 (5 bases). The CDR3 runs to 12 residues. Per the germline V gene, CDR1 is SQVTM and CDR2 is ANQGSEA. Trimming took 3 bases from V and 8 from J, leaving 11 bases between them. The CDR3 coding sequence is TGCAGCGTTGAGTCGGGATTCGATGAGCAGTTCTTC. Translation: CSVESGFDEQFF.

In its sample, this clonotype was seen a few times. In nucleotides, the CDR3 is TGTGCCAGCAGCATCCAAAGCTCCTACGAGCAGTACTTC. This codes for CASSIQSSYEQYF. The chain joins TRBV5-8 to TRBJ2-7, with no clear D. The V gene's germline CDR1 is SGHTS and CDR2 YDEGEE. V was clipped by 4 bases and J by 0 bases, with 8 bases between them. There are 13 residues in the CDR3.

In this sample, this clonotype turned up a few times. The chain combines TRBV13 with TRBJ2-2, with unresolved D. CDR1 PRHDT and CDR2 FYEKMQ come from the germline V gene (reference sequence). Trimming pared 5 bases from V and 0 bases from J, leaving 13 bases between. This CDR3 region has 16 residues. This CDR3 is CASSPSGNANTGELFF. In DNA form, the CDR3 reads TGTGCCAGCAGCCCCTCCGGTAACGCGAACACCGGGGAGCTGTTTTTT. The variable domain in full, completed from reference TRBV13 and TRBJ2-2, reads AAGVIQSPRHLIKEKRETATLKCYPIPRHDTVYWYQQGPGQDPQFLISFYEKMQSDKGSIPDRFSAQQFSDYHSELNMSSLELGDSALYFCASSPSGNANTGELFFGEGSRLTVL.

The CDR3 DNA reads TGTGCCAGCAGTTTAGTAGCGGGAACAGATACGCAGTATTTT. This codes for CASSLVAGTDTQYF. This chain joins TRBV12-3 or TRBV12-4 and TRBJ2-3; 8 nucleotides match TRBD2. V dropped 1 base and J dropped 3; count of bases not matched to a gene: 0. The CDR3 is 14 amino acids.

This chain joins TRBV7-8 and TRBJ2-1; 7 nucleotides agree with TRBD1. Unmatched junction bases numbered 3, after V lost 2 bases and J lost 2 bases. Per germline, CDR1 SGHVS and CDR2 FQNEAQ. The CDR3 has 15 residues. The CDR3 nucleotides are TGTGCCAGCAGCTTAAAGAGGGGGCCCTACAATGAGCAGTTCTTC. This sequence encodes CASSLKRGPYNEQFF.

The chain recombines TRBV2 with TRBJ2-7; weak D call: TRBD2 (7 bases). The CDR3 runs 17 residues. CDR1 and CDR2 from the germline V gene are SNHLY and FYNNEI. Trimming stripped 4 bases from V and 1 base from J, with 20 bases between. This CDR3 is CASSVQRGGGLSYEQYF. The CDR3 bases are TGTGCCAGCAGTGTCCAGAGGGGGGGAGGTTTGTCCTACGAGCAGTACTTC. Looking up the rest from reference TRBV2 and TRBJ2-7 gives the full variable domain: EPEVTQTPSHQVTQMGQEVILRCVPISNHLYFYWYRQILGQKVEFLVSFYNNEISEKSEIFDDQFSVERPDGSNFTLKIRSTKLEDSAMYFCASSVQRGGGLSYEQYFGPGTRLTVT.

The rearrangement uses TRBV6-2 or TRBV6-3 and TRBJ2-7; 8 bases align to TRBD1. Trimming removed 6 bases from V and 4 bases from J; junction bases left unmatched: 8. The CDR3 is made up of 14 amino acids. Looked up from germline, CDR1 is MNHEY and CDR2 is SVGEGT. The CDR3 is CASRSQGERYEQYF. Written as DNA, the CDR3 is TGTGCCAGCAGGTCACAGGGGGAGAGGTACGAGCAGTACTTC.

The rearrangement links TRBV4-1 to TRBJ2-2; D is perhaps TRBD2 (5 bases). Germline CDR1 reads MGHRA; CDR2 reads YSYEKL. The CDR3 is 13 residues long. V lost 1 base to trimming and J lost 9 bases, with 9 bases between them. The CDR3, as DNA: TGCGCCAGCAGCCAAGCCCGAGGGCGGGAGCTGTTTTTT. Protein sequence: CASSQARGRELFF.

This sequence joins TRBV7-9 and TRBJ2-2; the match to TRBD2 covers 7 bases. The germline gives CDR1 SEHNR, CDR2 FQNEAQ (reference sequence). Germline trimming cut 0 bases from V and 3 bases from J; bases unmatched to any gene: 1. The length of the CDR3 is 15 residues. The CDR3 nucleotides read TGTGCCAGCAGCTTAGCGGCGGGGGACACCGGGGAGCTGTTTTTT. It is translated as CASSLAAGDTGELFF.

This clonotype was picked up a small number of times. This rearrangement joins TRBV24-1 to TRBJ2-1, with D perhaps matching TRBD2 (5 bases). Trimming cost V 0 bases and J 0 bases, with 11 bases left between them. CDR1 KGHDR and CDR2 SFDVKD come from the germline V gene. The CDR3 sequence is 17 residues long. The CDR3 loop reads CATSDLGRGPSYNEQFF. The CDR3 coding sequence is TGTGCCACCAGTGATTTGGGCCGAGGGCCCTCCTACAATGAGCAGTTCTTC.

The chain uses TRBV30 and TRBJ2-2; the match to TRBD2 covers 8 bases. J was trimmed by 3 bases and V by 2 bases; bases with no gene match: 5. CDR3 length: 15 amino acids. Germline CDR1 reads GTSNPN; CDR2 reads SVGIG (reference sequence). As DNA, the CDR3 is TGTGCCTGGAGTTCCCCGGGGGGGTACACCGGGGAGCTGTTTTTT. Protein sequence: CAWSSPGGYTGELFF.

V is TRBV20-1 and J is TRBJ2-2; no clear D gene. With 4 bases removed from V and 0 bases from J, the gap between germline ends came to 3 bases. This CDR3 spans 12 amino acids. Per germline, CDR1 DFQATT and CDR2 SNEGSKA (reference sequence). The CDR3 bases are TGCAGTGCTACTCCGAACACCGGGGAGCTGTTTTTT. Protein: CSATPNTGELFF.

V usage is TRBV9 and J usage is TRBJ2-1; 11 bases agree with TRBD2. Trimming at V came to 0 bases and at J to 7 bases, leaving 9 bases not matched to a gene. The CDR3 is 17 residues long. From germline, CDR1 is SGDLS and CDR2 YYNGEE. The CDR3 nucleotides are TGTGCCAGCAGCGTAGAAGAGGGAATAGCGGGGGGGAATGAGCAGTTCTTC. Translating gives CASSVEEGIAGGNEQFF.

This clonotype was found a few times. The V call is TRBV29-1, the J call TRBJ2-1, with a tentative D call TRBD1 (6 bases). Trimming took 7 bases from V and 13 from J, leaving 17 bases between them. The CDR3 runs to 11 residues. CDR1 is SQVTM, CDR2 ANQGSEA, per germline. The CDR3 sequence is CSGDNITLQFF. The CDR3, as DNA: TGCAGCGGGGACAACATAACCCTCCAGTTCTTC.

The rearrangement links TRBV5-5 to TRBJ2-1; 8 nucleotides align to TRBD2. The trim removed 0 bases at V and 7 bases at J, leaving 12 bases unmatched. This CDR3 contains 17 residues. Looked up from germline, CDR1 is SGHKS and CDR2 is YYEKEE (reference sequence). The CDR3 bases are TGTGCCAGCAGCTTGGCCAGGGTCGGGGGGGCCGAGAATGAGCAGTTCTTC. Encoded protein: CASSLARVGGAENEQFF.

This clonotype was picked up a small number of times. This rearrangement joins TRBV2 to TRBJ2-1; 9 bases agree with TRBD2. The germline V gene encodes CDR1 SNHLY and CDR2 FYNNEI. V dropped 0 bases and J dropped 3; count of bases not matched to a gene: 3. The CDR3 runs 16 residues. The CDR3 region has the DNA TGTGCCAGCAGTGAAGCCCAAGCGGGGGGCTACAATGAGCAGTTCTTC. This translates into CASSEAQAGGYNEQFF.

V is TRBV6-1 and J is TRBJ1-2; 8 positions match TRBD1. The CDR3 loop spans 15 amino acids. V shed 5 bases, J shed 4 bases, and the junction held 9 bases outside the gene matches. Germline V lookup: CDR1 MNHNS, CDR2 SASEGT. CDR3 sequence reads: CASSQPGTGSYGYTF. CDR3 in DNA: TGTGCCAGCAGTCAACCCGGGACAGGTAGCTATGGCTACACCTTC.

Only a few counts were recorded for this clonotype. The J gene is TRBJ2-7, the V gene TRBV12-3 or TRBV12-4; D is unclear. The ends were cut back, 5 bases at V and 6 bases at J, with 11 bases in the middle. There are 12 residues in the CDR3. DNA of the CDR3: TGTGCCAGCAGTATCTTGGGGTCCGAGCAGTACTTC. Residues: CASSILGSEQYF.

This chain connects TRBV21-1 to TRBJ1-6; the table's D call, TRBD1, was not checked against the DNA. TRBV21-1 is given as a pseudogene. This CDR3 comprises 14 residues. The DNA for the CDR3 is TGTGCCAGCAGCGGGGGACAAGATAATTCACCCCTCCACTTT. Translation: CASSGGQDNSPLHF.

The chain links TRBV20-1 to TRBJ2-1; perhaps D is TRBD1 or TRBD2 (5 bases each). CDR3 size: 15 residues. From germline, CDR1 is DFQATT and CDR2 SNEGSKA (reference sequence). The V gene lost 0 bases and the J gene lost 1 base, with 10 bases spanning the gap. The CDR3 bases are TGCAGTGCTAGAGATCTGGGGGTTTCCTACAATGAGCAGTTCTTC. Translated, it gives CSARDLGVSYNEQFF.

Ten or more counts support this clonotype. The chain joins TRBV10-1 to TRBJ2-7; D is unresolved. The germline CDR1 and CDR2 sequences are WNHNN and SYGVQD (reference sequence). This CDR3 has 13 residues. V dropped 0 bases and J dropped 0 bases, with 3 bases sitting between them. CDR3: CASSESASYEQYF. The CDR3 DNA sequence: TGCGCCAGCAGTGAGTCTGCCTCCTACGAGCAGTACTTC.

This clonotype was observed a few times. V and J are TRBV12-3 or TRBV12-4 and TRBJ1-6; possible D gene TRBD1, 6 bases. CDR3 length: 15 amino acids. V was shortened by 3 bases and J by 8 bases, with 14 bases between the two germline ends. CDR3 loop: CASSFPRGGDSPLHF. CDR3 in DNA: TGTGCCAGCAGTTTCCCCAGGGGTGGGGATTCACCCCTCCACTTT.

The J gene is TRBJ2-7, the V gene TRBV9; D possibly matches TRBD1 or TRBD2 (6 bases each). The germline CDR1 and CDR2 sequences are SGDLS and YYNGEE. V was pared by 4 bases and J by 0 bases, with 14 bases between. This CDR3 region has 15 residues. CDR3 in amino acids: CASSPGGWSSYEQYF. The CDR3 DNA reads TGTGCCAGCAGCCCCGGGGGCTGGAGCTCCTACGAGCAGTACTTC.